This T cell receptor beta chain was captured in a study of T cell changes during pregnancy in multiple sclerosis. The length of the CDR3 is 19 residues. Germline V gene data show CDR1 as LGHNA and CDR2 as YSLEER. Points on this clone: At one end, the junction sequence differs from germline, possibly due to a read error.

Method: immunoSEQ multiplex PCR; TCRdb's copy keeps in-frame clones and lacks some. The sample carries tens of thousands of clones, approximately 92% recorded once. This TCR was sampled from a female donor in good health, enrolled as a control in a pregnancy study. The chain links TRBV4-3 to TRBJ1-4, with TRBD1 identical over 9 bases. Here the sequenced sample was CD4+ T cells from peripheral blood mononuclear cells, taken after pregnancy. For the CDR3, the DNA is TGCGCCAGCAGTCAAGACCTCGGGACAGGGTTTAACCGGCGTGAAAAACTGTTTTTT. As protein: CASSQDLGTGFNRREKLFF.